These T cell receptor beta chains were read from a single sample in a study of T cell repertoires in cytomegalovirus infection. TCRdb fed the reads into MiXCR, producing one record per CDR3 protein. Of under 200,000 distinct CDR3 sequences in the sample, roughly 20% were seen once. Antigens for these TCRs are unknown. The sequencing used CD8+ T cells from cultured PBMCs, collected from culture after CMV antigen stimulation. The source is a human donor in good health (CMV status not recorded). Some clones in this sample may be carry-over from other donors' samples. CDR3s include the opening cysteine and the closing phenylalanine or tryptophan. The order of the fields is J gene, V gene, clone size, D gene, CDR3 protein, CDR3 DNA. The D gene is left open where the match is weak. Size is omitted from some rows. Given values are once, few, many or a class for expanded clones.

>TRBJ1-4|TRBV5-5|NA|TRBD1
CASSLDRGSSEKLFF
TGTGCCAGCAGCCTGGACAGGGGAAGCTCTGAAAAACTGTTTTTT
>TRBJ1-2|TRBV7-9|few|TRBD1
CASSLHDRDRSGYTF
TGTGCCAGCAGCTTACACGACCGGGACAGGTCTGGCTACACCTTC
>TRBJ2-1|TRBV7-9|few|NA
CASSGGPVNEQFF
TGTGCCAGCAGCGGGGGGCCCGTCAATGAGCAGTTCTTC
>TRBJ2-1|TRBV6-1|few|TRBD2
CASSEYSGGGDEQFF
TGTGCCAGCAGTGAATATAGCGGGGGAGGGGATGAGCAGTTCTTC
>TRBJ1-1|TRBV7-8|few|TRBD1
CASSLAGQAMNTEAFF
TGTGCCAGCAGCTTAGCGGGACAGGCGATGAACACTGAAGCTTTCTTT
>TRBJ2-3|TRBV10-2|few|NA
CASSPTSRADTQYF
TGCGCCAGCAGCCCCACAAGTCGCGCAGATACGCAGTATTTT
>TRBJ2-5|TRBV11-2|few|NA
CASSLEWETQYF
TGTGCCAGCAGCTTAGAGTGGGAGACCCAGTACTTC
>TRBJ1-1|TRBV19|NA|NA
CAAGTYGTEAFF
TGTGCCGCGGGGACGTATGGGACTGAAGCTTTCTTT
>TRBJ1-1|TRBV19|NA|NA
CASSTYKGVNTEAFF
TGTGCCAGTAGTACTTACAAGGGCGTGAACACTGAAGCTTTCTTT
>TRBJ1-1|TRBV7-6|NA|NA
CASSLNPVGTEAFF
TGTGCCAGCAGCTTAAACCCGGTCGGCACTGAAGCTTTCTTT
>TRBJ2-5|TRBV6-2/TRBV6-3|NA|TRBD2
CASSYLSGLAGEETQYF
TGTGCCAGCAGTTACTTGTCGGGACTAGCGGGGGAAGAGACCCAGTACTTC
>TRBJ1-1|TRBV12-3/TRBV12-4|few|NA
CASSLRGLRTTEAFF
TGTGCCAGCAGTTTAAGGGGATTGCGAACGACTGAAGCTTTCTTT
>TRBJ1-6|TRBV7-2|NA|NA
CASSKSSGGFSYNSPLHF
TGTGCCAGCAGCAAGAGCTCTGGGGGTTTCTCCTATAATTCACCCCTCCACTTT
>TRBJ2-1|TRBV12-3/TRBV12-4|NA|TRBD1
CASRYPGQGSYNEQFF
TGTGCCAGCAGATACCCGGGACAGGGGTCATACAATGAGCAGTTCTTC
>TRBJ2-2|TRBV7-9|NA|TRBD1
CASSFRDRNTGELFF
TGTGCCAGCAGCTTCCGGGACAGGAACACCGGGGAGCTGTTTTTT
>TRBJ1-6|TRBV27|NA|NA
CASSWGGNSPLHF
TGTGCCAGCAGTTGGGGAGGGAATTCACCCCTCCACTTT
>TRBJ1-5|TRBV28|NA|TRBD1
CASTLTGANQPQHF
TGTGCCAGCACCCTGACAGGGGCCAATCAGCCCCAGCATTTT
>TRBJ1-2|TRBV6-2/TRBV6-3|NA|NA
CASSYAERGGYGYTF
TGTGCCAGCAGTTACGCCGAACGGGGAGGTTATGGCTACACCTTC
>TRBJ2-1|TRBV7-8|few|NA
CAVGRYNEQFF
TGTGCTGTCGGCCGGTACAATGAGCAGTTCTTC
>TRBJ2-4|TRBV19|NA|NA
CASSRPQDTKNIQYF
TGTGCCAGTAGTCGACCGCAGGATACCAAAAACATTCAGTACTTC
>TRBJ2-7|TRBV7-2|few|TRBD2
CASSLTSGGRSYEQYF
TGTGCCAGCAGCCTGACTAGCGGGGGCCGTTCCTACGAGCAGTACTTC
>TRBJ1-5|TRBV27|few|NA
CASSSPKWGNQPQHF
TGTGCCAGCAGTTCCCCAAAATGGGGCAATCAGCCCCAGCATTTT
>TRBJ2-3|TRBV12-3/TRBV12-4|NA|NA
CASSPGTSSTDTQYF
TGTGCCAGCAGTCCCGGAACCAGTAGCACAGATACGCAGTATTTT
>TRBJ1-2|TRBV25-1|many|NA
CASSESRLGYGYTF
TGTGCCAGCAGTGAATCCAGGTTAGGCTATGGCTACACCTTC
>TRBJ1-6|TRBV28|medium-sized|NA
CASSFLADGLKYSSYNSPLHF
TGTGCCAGCAGTTTCCTTGCCGACGGACTAAAATACAGCTCCTATAATTCACCCCTCCACTTT
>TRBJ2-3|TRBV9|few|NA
CASSGGADTDTQYF
TGTGCCAGCTCAGGGGGGGCGGACACAGATACGCAGTATTTT
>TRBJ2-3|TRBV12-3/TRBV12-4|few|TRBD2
CASRPRRAGETDTQYF
TGTGCCAGCAGGCCCCGTCGGGCGGGGGAAACAGATACGCAGTATTTT
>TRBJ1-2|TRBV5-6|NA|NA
CASSSSVGSNYGYTF
TGTGCCAGCAGCTCCTCAGTGGGGTCTAACTATGGCTACACCTTC
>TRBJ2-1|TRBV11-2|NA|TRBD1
CASSSPSTGPTYNEQFF
TGTGCCAGCAGCTCCCCGTCGACAGGGCCAACCTACAATGAGCAGTTCTTC
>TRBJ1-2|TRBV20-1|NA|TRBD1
CSAPNKEHYRGQANYGYTF
TGCAGTGCGCCAAACAAGGAGCACTACAGGGGCCAAGCTAACTATGGCTACACCTTC
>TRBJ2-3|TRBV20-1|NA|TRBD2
CSALIAGGQTDTQYF
TGCAGTGCTTTGATAGCGGGGGGGCAGACAGATACGCAGTATTTT
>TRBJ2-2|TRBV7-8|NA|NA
CASSLWGYTGELFF
TGTGCCAGCAGCTTGTGGGGGTACACCGGGGAGCTGTTTTTT
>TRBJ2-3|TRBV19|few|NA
CASSIDVRSGTDTQYF
TGTGCCAGTAGTATAGATGTACGGTCGGGCACAGATACGCAGTATTTT
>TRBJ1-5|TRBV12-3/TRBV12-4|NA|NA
CASSFGVQPQHF
TGTGCCAGCAGTTTTGGGGTTCAGCCCCAGCATTTT
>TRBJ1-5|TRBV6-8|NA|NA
CASSPGPYQPQHF
TGTGCCAGCAGCCCGGGACCCTATCAGCCCCAGCATTTT
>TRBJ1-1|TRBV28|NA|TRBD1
CASSSSTGAGTEAFF
TGTGCCAGCAGTTCGTCGACAGGGGCAGGCACTGAAGCTTTCTTT
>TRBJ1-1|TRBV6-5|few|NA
CASSSQLPKVAEAFF
TGTGCCAGCAGTTCCCAACTCCCCAAGGTTGCTGAAGCTTTCTTT
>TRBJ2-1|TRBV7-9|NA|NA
CASSFPRAGGANYNEQFF
TGTGCCAGCAGCTTCCCCAGAGCGGGCGGGGCGAATTACAATGAGCAGTTCTTC
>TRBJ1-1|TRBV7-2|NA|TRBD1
CASSLARAGGVMNTEAFF
TGTGCCAGCAGCTTAGCCCGGGCAGGGGGCGTGATGAACACTGAAGCTTTCTTT
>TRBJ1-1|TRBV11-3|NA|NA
CASSLGEGTEAFF
TGTGCCAGCAGCTTGGGAGAGGGCACTGAAGCTTTCTTT
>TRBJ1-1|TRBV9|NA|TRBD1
CASSVAPGGPEAFF
TGTGCCAGCAGCGTAGCTCCAGGGGGTCCTGAAGCTTTCTTT